These 15 T cell receptor beta chains were all obtained from the same sample, sequenced in a study of cytomegalovirus exposure and HLA in healthy donors. Libraries were prepared by immunoSEQ multiplex PCR; TCRdb keeps only in-frame clonotypes and omits some of them. The data contain approximately 150,000 clones, around nine tenths of them singletons. Sequenced input: PBMCs. The receptors stem from a young man in good health and CMV-seropositive.

This clone was picked up one time. V is TRBV28 and J is TRBJ1-2; 9 bases are shared with TRBD1. Unmatched junction bases numbered 5, after V lost 5 bases and J lost 4 bases. The CDR3 contains 14 residues. The germline V gene encodes CDR1 MDHEN and CDR2 SYDVKM. The CDR3 reads CASSTWGQGYGYTF. The CDR3 coding sequence is TGTGCCAGCAGTACCTGGGGACAGGGCTATGGCTACACCTTC.

The chain recombines TRBV27 with TRBJ2-1; 8 nucleotides align to TRBD1. After removal of 3 bases from V and 8 bases from J, the junction contained 3 bases not matched to a gene. Germline V lookup: CDR1 MNHEY, CDR2 SMNVEV (reference sequence). The CDR3 has 13 amino acids. CDR3 protein: CASSFPGGDEQFF. The CDR3 DNA is TGTGCCAGCAGTTTCCCAGGGGGCGATGAGCAGTTCTTC.

Worth noting for this clone: Additional DNA sequences in this sample encode the identical CDR3. The chain joins TRBV4-3 to TRBJ2-7; D not certain. The CDR3 is 13 residues long. From germline, CDR1 is LGHNA and CDR2 YSLEER. Trimming shortened V by 1 base and J by 0 bases, and 4 bases separated the two germline ends. The CDR3 sequence is CASSQAPSYEQYF. Here the CDR3 DNA reads TGCGCCAGCAGCCAAGCTCCCTCCTACGAGCAGTACTTC.

The CDR3, as DNA: TGTGCCAGCACCCGGAACCTTGGGGGGGACGGGGATGGCTACACCTTC. It translates to CASTRNLGGDGDGYTF. V and J are TRBV11-2 and TRBJ1-2, with D tentatively TRBD1 (5 bases). Trimming cost V 7 bases and J 6 bases, with 24 bases left between them. CDR3 length: 16 residues. CDR1 is SGHAT and CDR2 is FQNNGV in the germline V gene.

The chain uses TRBV9 and TRBJ1-2; the D gene is possibly TRBD1 (6 bases). Germline V CDR1 and CDR2: SGDLS, YYNGEE. V was trimmed by 3 bases and J by 0 bases, leaving 9 bases between them. This CDR3 has 14 amino acids. The CDR3 sequence is CASSGGTTNYGYTF. The DNA of the CDR3 is TGTGCCAGCAGCGGGGGGACAACTAACTATGGCTACACCTTC. The full variable domain, rest sourced from reference TRBV9 and TRBJ1-2, is DSGVTQTPKHLITATGQRVTLRCSPRSGDLSVYWYQQSLDQGLQFLIQYYNGEERAKGNILERFSAQQFPDLHSELNLSSLELGDSALYFCASSGGTTNYGYTFGSGTRLTVV.

This chain links TRBV6-5 with TRBJ2-2; perhaps TRBD1 as D (6 bases). V was pared by 6 bases and J by 2 bases, with 13 bases between. CDR1 and CDR2 from the germline V gene are MNHEY and SVGAGI. The CDR3 is 15 amino acids. CDR3 in amino acids: CASRRTDRNTGELFF. CDR3 sequence (DNA): TGTGCCAGCAGACGGACGGACAGAAACACCGGGGAGCTGTTTTTT.

This clone has only one observation. The chain carries TRBV5-1 and TRBJ1-2, with unresolved D. The CDR3 is made up of 13 amino acids. V shed 0 bases and J shed 2 bases, with 5 bases lying between them. Germline V gene lookup returns CDR1 SGHRS and CDR2 YFSETQ. CDR3 residues: CASSLVQNYGYTF. Written as DNA, the CDR3 is TGCGCCAGCAGCTTGGTTCAGAACTATGGCTACACCTTC.

With respect to this clone: This same CDR3 is encoded by further DNA sequences in the sample. The V gene is TRBV27, the J gene TRBJ1-1; 7 nucleotides match TRBD1. CDR3 size: 12 residues. Germline V gene sequence: CDR1 MNHEY, CDR2 SMNVEV (reference sequence). Trimming at V came to 4 bases and at J to 8 bases, leaving 4 bases not matched to a gene. The CDR3 DNA reads as TGTGCCAGCAGTTCAGGGGGAACCGAAGCTTTCTTT. It specifies CASSSGGTEAFF.

V is TRBV10-3 and J is TRBJ1-2; D ambiguous. V dropped 5 bases and J dropped 3 bases, with 10 bases sitting between them. The germline V gene encodes CDR1 ENHRY and CDR2 SYGVKD. The CDR3 sequence is 13 residues long. CDR3 loop: CAISRPGDYGYTF. CDR3 nucleotide sequence: TGTGCCATCAGTCGGCCTGGAGACTATGGCTACACCTTC.

The chain carries TRBV28 and TRBJ2-3; 9 nucleotides agree with TRBD1. CDR1 is MDHEN and CDR2 is SYDVKM in the germline V gene. CDR3 length equals 16 residues. V trimming: 2 bases; J trimming: 0 bases; junction bases outside the gene matches: 3. CDR3 nucleotides: TGTGCCAGCAGTTTAAGAGGGACAGGGAGCACAGATACGCAGTATTTT. Translating gives CASSLRGTGSTDTQYF.

The J gene is TRBJ2-3, the V gene TRBV5-1, with D uncertain. The CDR3 runs 16 residues. Germline CDR1 and CDR2: SGHRS and YFSETQ. Trimming cost V 0 bases and J 3 bases, with 14 bases left between them. CDR3 protein: CASSLVIELGTDTQYF. The CDR3 DNA reads TGCGCCAGCAGCTTGGTGATTGAACTCGGGACAGATACGCAGTATTTT.

The V and J genes are TRBV4-3 and TRBJ2-7, with 9 positions matching TRBD1. Trimming at V came to 4 bases and at J to 5 bases, leaving 6 bases not matched to a gene. Germline loops: CDR1 LGHNA, CDR2 YSLEER. This CDR3 is 14 amino acids long. CDR3 in amino acids: CASSRGTGTHEQYF. The CDR3 DNA reads as TGCGCCAGCAGCCGCGGGACAGGGACCCACGAGCAGTACTTC.

The chain links TRBV7-9 to TRBJ1-2; D call uncertain. Germline CDR1 SEHNR, CDR2 FQNEAQ (reference sequence). V was shortened by 4 bases and J by 9 bases, with 21 bases between the two germline ends. This CDR3 spans 15 amino acids. In DNA form, the CDR3 reads TGTGCCAGCAGCTCAACTTATTCTGGGCTTGTAAGCTACACCTTC. Amino acid sequence: CASSSTYSGLVSYTF.

CDR3 nucleotide sequence: TGTGCCAGCAGCTTGCGGGGGAACACCATATATTTT. The encoded protein is CASSLRGNTIYF. J is TRBJ1-3 and V is TRBV5-4, with D perhaps TRBD1 (5 bases). Germline lookup yields CDR1 SGHNT and CDR2 YYREEE (reference sequence). This CDR3 contains 12 residues. Trimming removed 1 base from V and 7 bases from J, with 6 bases in between. Full variable domain (rest looked up from reference TRBV5-4 and TRBJ1-3): ETGVTQSPTHLIKTRGQQVTLRCSSQSGHNTVSWYQQALGQGPQFIFQYYREEENGRGNFPPRFSGLQFPNYSSELNVNALELDDSALYLCASSLRGNTIYFGEGSWLTVV.

J is TRBJ1-1 and V is TRBV9; no clear D. Germline CDR1 reads SGDLS; CDR2 reads YYNGEE. The CDR3 loop spans 13 amino acids. V was clipped by 3 bases and J by 1 base, with 7 bases between them. The CDR3 is CASSAPQNTEAFF. CDR3 nucleotides: TGTGCCAGCAGCGCCCCCCAGAACACTGAAGCTTTCTTT.